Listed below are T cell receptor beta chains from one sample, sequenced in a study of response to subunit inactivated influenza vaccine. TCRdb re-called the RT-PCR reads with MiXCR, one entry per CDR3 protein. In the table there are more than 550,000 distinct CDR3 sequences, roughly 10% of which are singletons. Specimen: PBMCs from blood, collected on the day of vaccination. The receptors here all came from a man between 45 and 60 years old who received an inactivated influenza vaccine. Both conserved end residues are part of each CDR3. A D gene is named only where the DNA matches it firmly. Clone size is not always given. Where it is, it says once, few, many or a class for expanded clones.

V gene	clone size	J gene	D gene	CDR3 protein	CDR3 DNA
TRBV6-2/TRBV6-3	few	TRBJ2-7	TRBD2	CASSSLAGYHHEQYF	TGTGCCAGCAGTTCACTAGCGGGGTACCACCACGAGCAGTACTTC
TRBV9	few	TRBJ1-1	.	CASSVDIARAGTSF	TGTGCCAGCAGCGTAGACATTGCCAGGGCCGGGACCTCTTTT
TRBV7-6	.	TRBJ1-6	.	CASSDGQQNSPLHF	TGTGCCAGCAGTGACGGACAGCAAAATTCACCCCTCCACTTT
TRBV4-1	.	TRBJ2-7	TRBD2	CASSRILAGGNFGEQYF	TGCGCCAGCAGCCGCATACTAGCGGGGGGGAATTTCGGCGAGCAGTACTTC
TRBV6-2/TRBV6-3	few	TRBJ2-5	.	CASSYEVGETQYF	TGTGCCAGCAGTTATGAGGTCGGGGAGACCCAGTACTTC
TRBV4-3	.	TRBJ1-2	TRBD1	CASSQSGTGWGYGYTF	TGCGCCAGCAGCCAAAGCGGGACAGGCTGGGGCTATGGCTACACCTTC
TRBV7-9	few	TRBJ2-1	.	CASSAAGSYNEQFF	TGTGCCAGCAGCGCCGCCGGGTCCTACAATGAGCAGTTCTTC
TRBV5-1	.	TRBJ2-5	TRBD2	CASRGSGRATWQETQYF	TGCGCCAGCAGAGGAAGCGGGAGGGCTACTTGGCAAGAGACCCAGTACTTC
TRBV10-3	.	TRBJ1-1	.	CAISEGGVDTEAFF	TGTGCCATCAGTGAAGGGGGTGTGGACACTGAAGCTTTCTTT
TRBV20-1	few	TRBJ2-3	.	CSAEGETKLDTQYF	TGCAGTGCGGAGGGGGAGACAAAACTAGATACGCAGTATTTT
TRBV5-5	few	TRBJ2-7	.	CASSLSLRTGRYEQYF	TGTGCCAGCAGCTTGTCGCTCCGTACAGGGAGATACGAGCAGTACTTC
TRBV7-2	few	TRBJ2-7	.	CASSLISGGFYEQYF	TGTGCCAGCAGCTTAATTAGCGGTGGGTTTTACGAGCAGTACTTC
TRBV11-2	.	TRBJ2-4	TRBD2	CASSFTSGGILAKNIQYF	TGTGCCAGCAGCTTCACTAGCGGGGGTATACTAGCCAAAAACATTCAGTACTTC
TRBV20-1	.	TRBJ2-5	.	CSSTSGGRETQYF	TGCAGCTCAACCAGTGGTGGGAGAGAGACCCAGTACTTC
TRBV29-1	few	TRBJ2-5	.	CSVGPWETQYF	TGCAGCGTTGGGCCTTGGGAGACCCAGTACTTC
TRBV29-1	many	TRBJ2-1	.	CSVLQGSSYNEQFF	TGCAGCGTTCTGCAGGGAAGCTCCTACAATGAGCAGTTCTTC
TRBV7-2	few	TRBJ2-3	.	CASSLVRGGLTDTQYF	TGTGCCAGCAGCTTAGTCCGCGGAGGACTCACAGATACGCAGTATTTT
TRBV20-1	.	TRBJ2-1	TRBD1	CSASNIEQGASYNEQFF	TGCAGTGCTAGTAACATCGAACAGGGGGCTTCCTACAATGAGCAGTTCTTC
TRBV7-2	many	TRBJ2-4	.	CASSSFRTVLAKNIQYF	TGTGCCAGCAGCTCCTTTAGGACAGTACTAGCCAAAAACATTCAGTACTTC
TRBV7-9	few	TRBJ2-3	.	CASSLEGWWTDTQYF	TGTGCCAGCAGCTTAGAAGGGTGGTGGACAGATACGCAGTATTTT
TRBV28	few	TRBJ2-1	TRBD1	CASSLPGQGVNEQFF	TGTGCCAGCAGTTTGCCGGGACAGGGTGTCAATGAGCAGTTCTTC
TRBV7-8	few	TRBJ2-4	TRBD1	CASSGRGLDGNIQYF	TGTGCCAGCAGCGGCAGGGGGCTGGATGGAAACATTCAGTACTTC
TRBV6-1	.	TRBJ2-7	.	CASMLGLSHEQYF	TGTGCCAGCATGCTGGGGTTGTCCCACGAGCAGTACTTC
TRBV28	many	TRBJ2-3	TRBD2	CASSFYIIAGITDTQYF	TGTGCCAGCAGTTTTTATATAATAGCGGGGATCACAGATACGCAGTATTTT
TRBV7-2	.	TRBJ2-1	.	CASSVGSHNEQFF	TGTGCCAGCAGTGTTGGCAGCCACAATGAGCAGTTCTTC
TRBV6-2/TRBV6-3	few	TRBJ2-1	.	CASKKGPLGEQFF	TGTGCCAGTAAAAAGGGGCCGCTGGGTGAGCAGTTCTTC
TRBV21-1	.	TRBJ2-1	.	CASSILEGSSYNEQFF	TGTGCCAGCAGCATTTTAGAAGGGAGCTCCTACAATGAGCAGTTCTTC
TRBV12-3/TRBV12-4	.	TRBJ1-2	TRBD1	CASSAGQGYNYGYTF	TGTGCCAGCAGTGCGGGACAGGGATATAACTATGGCTACACCTTC
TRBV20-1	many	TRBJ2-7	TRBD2	CSAQLAGGSYEQYF	TGCAGTGCTCAACTAGCGGGGGGCTCCTACGAGCAGTACTTC
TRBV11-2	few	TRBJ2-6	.	CASSLGAHRISGANVLTF	TGTGCCAGCAGCTTAGGAGCCCATCGGATCTCTGGGGCCAACGTCCTGACTTTC
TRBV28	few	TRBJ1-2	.	CASSPIGGSPYGYTF	TGTGCCAGCAGCCCGATAGGGGGGAGTCCCTATGGCTACACCTTC
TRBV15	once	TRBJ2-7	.	CATSRDGGAYEQYF	TGTGCCACCAGCAGAGACGGGGGAGCCTACGAGCAGTACTTC
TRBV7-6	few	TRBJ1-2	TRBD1	CASSEGTGGTRIYGYTF	TGTGCCAGCAGCGAAGGGACAGGGGGCACGCGAATCTATGGCTACACCTTC
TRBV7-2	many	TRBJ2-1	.	CASSTEGDNYNEQFF	TGTGCCAGCAGCACCGAGGGGGACAACTACAATGAGCAGTTCTTC
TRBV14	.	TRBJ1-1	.	CASSRGGGRVNTEAFF	TGTGCCAGCAGCCGTGGGGGGGGGCGGGTGAACACTGAAGCTTTCTTT
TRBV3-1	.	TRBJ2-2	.	CASSHRPAGELFF	TGTGCCAGCAGCCATCGTCCGGCAGGGGAGCTGTTTTTT
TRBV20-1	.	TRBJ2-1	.	CSARSVAKRYNEQFF	TGCAGTGCTAGATCTGTGGCTAAACGGTACAATGAGCAGTTCTTC
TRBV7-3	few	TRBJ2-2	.	CASSRSFNTGELFF	TGTGCCAGCTCCCGGTCCTTCAACACCGGGGAGCTGTTTTTT
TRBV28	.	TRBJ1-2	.	CASNGWGEEGYTF	TGTGCCAGCAACGGGTGGGGAGAGGAGGGCTACACCTTC
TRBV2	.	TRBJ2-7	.	CASSELRTRDAQYF	TGTGCCAGCAGTGAGTTAAGGACCCGGGACGCGCAGTACTTC
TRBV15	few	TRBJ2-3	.	CATSKLGTNTDTQYF	TGTGCCACCAGCAAGCTAGGTACCAACACAGATACGCAGTATTTT
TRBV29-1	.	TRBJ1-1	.	CSVGRVSGTEAFF	TGCAGCGTTGGGAGAGTTTCGGGAACTGAAGCTTTCTTT